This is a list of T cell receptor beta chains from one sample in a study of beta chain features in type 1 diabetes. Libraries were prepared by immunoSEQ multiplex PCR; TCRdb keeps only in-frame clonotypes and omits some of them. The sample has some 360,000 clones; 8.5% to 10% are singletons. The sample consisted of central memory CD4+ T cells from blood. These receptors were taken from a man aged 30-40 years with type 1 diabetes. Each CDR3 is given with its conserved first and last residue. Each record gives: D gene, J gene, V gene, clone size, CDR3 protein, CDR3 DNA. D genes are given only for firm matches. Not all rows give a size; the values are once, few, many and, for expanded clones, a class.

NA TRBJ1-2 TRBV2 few CASSERGNYGYTF TGTGCCAGCAGTGAAAGGGGTAACTATGGCTACACCTTC
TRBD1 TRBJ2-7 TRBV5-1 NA CASSFQQGSGEQYF TGCGCCAGCAGCTTCCAACAGGGGAGTGGGGAGCAGTACTTC
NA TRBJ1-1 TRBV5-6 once CASSSTVNTEAFF TGTGCCAGCAGCTCGACGGTAAACACTGAAGCTTTCTTT
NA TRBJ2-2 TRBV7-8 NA CASSFALSAGNTGELFF TGTGCCAGCAGCTTTGCTCTAAGTGCGGGGAACACCGGGGAGCTGTTTTTT
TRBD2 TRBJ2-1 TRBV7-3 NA CASSLVTGGYNEQFF TGTGCCAGCAGCTTAGTGACGGGGGGATACAATGAGCAGTTCTTC
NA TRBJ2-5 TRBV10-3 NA CAINRQGGLQETQYF TGTGCCATCAACAGACAGGGAGGTCTCCAAGAGACCCAGTACTTC
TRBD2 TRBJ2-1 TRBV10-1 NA CASSAPSAGLEDEQFF TGCGCCAGCAGTGCGCCTTCAGCGGGATTAGAGGATGAGCAGTTCTTC
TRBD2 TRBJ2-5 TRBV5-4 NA CASSPGLAASQETQYF TGTGCCAGCAGCCCAGGACTAGCGGCGTCCCAAGAGACCCAGTACTTC
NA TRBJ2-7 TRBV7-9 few CASSLIGWGIPSYEQYF TGTGCCAGCAGCTTAATAGGTTGGGGGATTCCGTCCTACGAGCAGTACTTC
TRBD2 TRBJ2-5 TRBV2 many CASSGGLAEETQYF TGTGCCAGCAGTGGCGGACTAGCGGAAGAGACCCAGTACTTC
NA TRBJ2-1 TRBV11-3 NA CASSPQYVSNEQFF TGTGCCAGCAGCCCCCAGTACGTCTCCAATGAGCAGTTCTTC
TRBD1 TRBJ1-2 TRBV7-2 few CASSRGTGLDYGYTF TGTGCCAGCAGCCGAGGGACAGGGCTCGACTATGGCTACACCTTC
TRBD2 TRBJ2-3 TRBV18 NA CASSLTGSGILPDTQYF TGTGCCAGCTCCCTAACTGGTAGCGGGATTCTCCCAGATACGCAGTATTTT
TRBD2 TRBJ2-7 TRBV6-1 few CASSPGLAGFTYF TGTGCCAGCAGTCCGGGACTAGCGGGTTTCACGTACTTC
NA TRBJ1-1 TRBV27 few CASSSAGPLLNTEAFF TGTGCCAGCAGTTCCGCGGGGCCGCTTTTGAACACTGAAGCTTTCTTT
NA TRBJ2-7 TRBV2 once CASSGDSAGSEQYF TGTGCCAGCAGTGGTGATAGCGCTGGGAGCGAGCAGTACTTC
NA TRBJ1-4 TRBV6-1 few CASSENRPLNEKLFF TGTGCCAGCAGTGAAAACAGGCCCCTCAATGAAAAACTGTTTTTT
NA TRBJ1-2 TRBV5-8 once CASSLEADGYTF TGTGCCAGCAGCTTGGAGGCAGATGGCTACACCTTC
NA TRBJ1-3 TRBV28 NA CASSPRLGNTIYF TGTGCCAGCAGTCCCCGGTTGGGAAACACCATATATTTT
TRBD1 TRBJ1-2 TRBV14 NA CASARMGQGNVGYTF TGTGCCAGCGCCAGGATGGGACAGGGCAATGTCGGCTACACCTTC
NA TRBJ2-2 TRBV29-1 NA CSVGPWGGGSGELFF TGCAGCGTCGGCCCTTGGGGGGGCGGGTCTGGGGAGCTGTTTTTT
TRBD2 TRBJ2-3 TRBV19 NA CASSPLQREPPDTQYF TGTGCCAGCAGCCCCCTCCAGCGGGAGCCCCCCGATACGCAGTATTTT
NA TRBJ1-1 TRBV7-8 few CASSPTGTMNTEAFF TGTGCCAGCAGCCCTACCGGGACAATGAACACTGAAGCTTTCTTT
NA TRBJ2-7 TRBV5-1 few CASSPQGGTTEQYF TGCGCCAGCAGCCCCCAAGGGGGGACCACCGAGCAGTACTTC
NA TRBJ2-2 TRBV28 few CASSLPGPSGELFF TGTGCCAGCAGTTTACCGGGCCCCTCCGGGGAGCTGTTTTTT
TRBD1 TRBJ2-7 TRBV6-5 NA CASSVDRDSYEQYF TGTGCCAGCAGTGTGGACCGGGACAGCTACGAGCAGTACTTC
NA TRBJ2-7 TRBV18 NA CASSPRQASGYEQYF TGTGCCAGCTCACCAAGACAGGCCTCCGGCTACGAGCAGTACTTC
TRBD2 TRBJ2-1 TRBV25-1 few CASEGIQRGLPHNEQFF TGTGCCAGCGAGGGAATCCAGCGGGGGCTGCCACACAATGAGCAGTTCTTC
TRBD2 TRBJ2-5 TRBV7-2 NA CARQQAGGVGETQYF TGTGCCAGGCAGCAAGCGGGAGGGGTCGGAGAGACCCAGTACTTC
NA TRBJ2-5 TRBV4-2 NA CASSQDVSQETQYF TGTGCCAGCAGCCAAGATGTCAGCCAAGAGACCCAGTACTTC
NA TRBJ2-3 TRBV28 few CASSLHTGTDTQYF TGTGCCAGCAGTTTACATACAGGCACAGATACGCAGTATTTT
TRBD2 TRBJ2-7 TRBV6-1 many CARDGASGGCYEQYF TGTGCCCGCGATGGGGCTAGCGGGGGCTGCTACGAGCAGTACTTC